This T cell receptor (beta chain) was found in a study of CD8 T cells in Susac syndrome. The RNA, about 0.45 to 1 ug, was put through reverse transcription using random hexamers. In TCRdb, the immunoSEQ multiplex PCR reads were re-called with MiXCR into one record per CDR3 protein. The sample includes 180,000 or so distinct CDR3 sequences, roughly 95% of them seen just once. The CDR3 totals 12 residues. V shed 6 bases, J shed 8 bases, and the junction held 4 bases outside the gene matches. The germline V gene has CDR1 DFQATT and CDR2 SNEGSKA (reference sequence). Relapsing-remitting disease, either stable or active, was present in the multiple sclerosis controls, who were treatment-naive patients.

Specimen: CD4+ T cells from PBMCs. The chain combines TRBV20-1 with TRBJ2-1; 10 bases are a match to TRBD1. The receptor was derived from a human donor with multiple sclerosis. CDR3 residues: CSASGQGYEQFF. The CDR3 DNA reads TGCAGTGCCTCGGGACAGGGGTATGAGCAGTTCTTC.